Listed below are T cell receptor beta chains from one sample, sequenced in a study of T cell responses to AZD1222 COVID-19 vaccine. TCRdb's table, derived via immunoSEQ multiplex PCR, lists solely in-frame clones and lacks some. The repertoire holds over 150,000 clones, with approximately 93% as singletons. The sequencing used peripheral blood, collected 28 days after the second AZD1222 dose. The receptors were gathered from an adult who received the AZD1222 COVID-19 vaccine. Each CDR3 is given with its conserved first and last residue. Fields, in order: V gene, D gene, clone size, CDR3 length, J gene, CDR3 DNA, CDR3 protein. A D gene is named only where the DNA matches it firmly. Where a row states a size, it is once, few, many or the class of an expanded clone; other rows omit it.

V: TRBV4-1; D: -; size: few; length: 13; J: TRBJ1-2; DNA: TGCGCCAGCAGCCAAGACGGAAGCTATGGCTACACCTTC; CDR3: CASSQDGSYGYTF
V: TRBV28; D: TRBD1; size: -; length: 14; J: TRBJ1-6; DNA: TGTGCCAGCACCGGCGGGACAGGGATCTCACCCCTCCACTTT; CDR3: CASTGGTGISPLHF
V: TRBV6-5; D: TRBD1; size: -; length: 16; J: TRBJ1-3; DNA: TGTGCCAGCAGTTACTCTTACAGGGGCTCTGGAAACACCATATATTTT; CDR3: CASSYSYRGSGNTIYF
V: TRBV7-9; D: -; size: -; length: 15; J: TRBJ1-4; DNA: TGTGCCAGCAGCTCCCAGACCAGAGGCAATGAAAAACTGTTTTTT; CDR3: CASSSQTRGNEKLFF
V: TRBV6-5; D: TRBD2; size: -; length: 14; J: TRBJ2-7; DNA: TGTGCCAGCAGTTCACTAGCGGCGAACTACGAGCAGTACTTC; CDR3: CASSSLAANYEQYF
V: TRBV11-2; D: TRBD2; size: -; length: 17; J: TRBJ2-1; DNA: TGTGCCAGCAGCTTAGATCCTAGCGGGGGGGCCTACAATGAGCAGTTCTTC; CDR3: CASSLDPSGGAYNEQFF
V: TRBV12-5; D: TRBD2; size: once; length: 13; J: TRBJ2-5; DNA: TGTGCTAGTGGTTTGTCGGGGGGGAAGACCCAGTACTTC; CDR3: CASGLSGGKTQYF
V: TRBV2; D: TRBD2; size: -; length: 17; J: TRBJ2-2; DNA: TGTGCCAGCCGGCGGGTAGCGGGGGAGACGAACACCGGGGAGCTGTTTTTT; CDR3: CASRRVAGETNTGELFF
V: TRBV5-5; D: -; size: -; length: 15; J: TRBJ2-3; DNA: TGTGCCAGCAGCTCGGGACTGACATTCACAGATACGCAGTATTTT; CDR3: CASSSGLTFTDTQYF
V: TRBV10-3; D: TRBD1; size: -; length: 17; J: TRBJ1-2; DNA: TGTGCCATCAGTTCCGGGACAGGGGGCCGTACCCCTTATGGCTACACCTTC; CDR3: CAISSGTGGRTPYGYTF
V: TRBV11-2; D: -; size: -; length: 15; J: TRBJ1-2; DNA: TGTGCCAGCAGCTCCGAGGGGCTTACTAACTATGGCTACACCTTC; CDR3: CASSSEGLTNYGYTF
V: TRBV4-2; D: TRBD1; size: few; length: 15; J: TRBJ1-5; DNA: TGTGCCAGCAGCCAAGGGACAGGTCTCTATCAGCCCCAGCATTTT; CDR3: CASSQGTGLYQPQHF
V: TRBV7-8; D: -; size: -; length: 18; J: TRBJ1-1; DNA: TGTGCCAGCAGCTTAGTGGCGATACAGGGTGACCTTGGGGTAGAAGCTTTCTTT; CDR3: CASSLVAIQGDLGVEAFF
V: TRBV6-6; D: TRBD1; size: -; length: 18; J: TRBJ1-4; DNA: TGTGCCAGCAGTCCACCTCGCGGACAGGGGGCAACTAATGAAAAACTGTTTTTT; CDR3: CASSPPRGQGATNEKLFF
V: TRBV7-3; D: TRBD2; size: -; length: 15; J: TRBJ2-1; DNA: TGTGCCAGCAGCGTTACTAGCGGCTCCTACAATGAGCAGTTCTTC; CDR3: CASSVTSGSYNEQFF
V: TRBV6-5; D: -; size: -; length: 12; J: TRBJ1-5; DNA: TGTGCCAGCACTTGGGGCAATCAGCCCCAGCATTTT; CDR3: CASTWGNQPQHF